The clone carrying this TCR beta chain was seen more than once but under ten times. The same CDR3 arises from other DNA sequences in this sample as well. This CDR3 has 15 amino acids. Germline values: CDR1 MNHEY, CDR2 SVGAGI. The trim removed 2 bases at V and 5 bases at J, leaving 7 bases unmatched. The data were produced by immunoSEQ multiplex PCR, yet TCRdb's version contains in-frame clones alone and is incomplete. The top ten hold around 0.91% of the sample, which has some 290,000 clones, roughly 87% seen once. This record belongs to a study of cytomegalovirus exposure and HLA in healthy donors. The sample was PBMCs. The TCR originated in a man aged 25 to 45 in good health and CMV-seronegative. V gene TRBV6-5 combines with J gene TRBJ1-2; 8 bases are a match to TRBD1. The chain's CDR3 is CASSYTGTGSYGYTF. CDR3 in DNA: TGTGCCAGCAGTTACACCGGGACAGGTTCATATGGCTACACCTTC.